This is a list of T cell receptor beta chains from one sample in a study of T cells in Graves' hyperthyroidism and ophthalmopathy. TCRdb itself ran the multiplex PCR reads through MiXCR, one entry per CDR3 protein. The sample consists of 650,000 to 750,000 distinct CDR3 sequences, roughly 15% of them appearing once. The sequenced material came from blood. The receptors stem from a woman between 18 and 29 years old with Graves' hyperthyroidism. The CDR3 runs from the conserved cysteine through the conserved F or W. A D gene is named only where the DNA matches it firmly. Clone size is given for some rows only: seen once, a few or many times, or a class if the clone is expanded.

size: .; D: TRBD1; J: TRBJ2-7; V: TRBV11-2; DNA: TGTGCCAGCAGTTTGGACAGGGCTATTAGCTACGAGCAGTACTTC; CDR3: CASSLDRAISYEQYF
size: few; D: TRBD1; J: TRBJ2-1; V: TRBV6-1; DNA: TGTGCCACCAGACAGGGGCTTTACAATGAGCAGTTCTTC; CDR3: CATRQGLYNEQFF
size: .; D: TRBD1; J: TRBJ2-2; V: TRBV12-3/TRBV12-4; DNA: TGTGCCAGTGCAGGGGGCTCCGGGGAGCTGTTTTTT; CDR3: CASAGGSGELFF
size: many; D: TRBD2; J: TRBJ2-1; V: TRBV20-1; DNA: TGCAGTGCTAGAGAAAGAACTAGCGGGAGAACCTACAATGAGCAGTTCTTC; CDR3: CSARERTSGRTYNEQFF
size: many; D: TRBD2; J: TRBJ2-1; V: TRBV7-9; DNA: TGTGCCAGCAGCCAGGCGGGGACTAGCGGGAGGTTCTACAATGAGCAGTTCTTC; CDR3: CASSQAGTSGRFYNEQFF
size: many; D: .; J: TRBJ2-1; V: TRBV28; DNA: TGTGCCGTGCGAGACTCCTACAATGAGCAGTTCTTC; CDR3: CAVRDSYNEQFF
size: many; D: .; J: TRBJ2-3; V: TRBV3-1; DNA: TGTGCCAGCAGTACGCCATGGACAGACCGCACAGATACGCAGTATTTT; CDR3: CASSTPWTDRTDTQYF
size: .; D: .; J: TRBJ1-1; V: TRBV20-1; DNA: TGCAGTGCTAGAGATTCGTGGGGGACTGAAGCTTTCTTT; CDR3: CSARDSWGTEAFF
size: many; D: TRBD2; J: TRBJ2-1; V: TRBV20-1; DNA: TGCAGTGCTATATCGCTGGGGGATGGGGCGGGAGGGTACAATGAGCAGTTCTTC; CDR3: CSAISLGDGAGGYNEQFF
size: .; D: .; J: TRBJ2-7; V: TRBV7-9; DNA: TGTGCCAGCAGCTCAGCTGCCCGTTCGGGCTACGAGCAGTACTTC; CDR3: CASSSAARSGYEQYF
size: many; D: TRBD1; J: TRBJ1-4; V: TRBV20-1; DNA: TGCAGTGCTAGAGCCGGGACAGGCGATGAAAAACTGTTTTTT; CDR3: CSARAGTGDEKLFF
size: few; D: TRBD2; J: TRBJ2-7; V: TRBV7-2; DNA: TGTGCCAGCACCCTTCGGGGTAGCGGGGGGGAGCAGTACTTC; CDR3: CASTLRGSGGEQYF
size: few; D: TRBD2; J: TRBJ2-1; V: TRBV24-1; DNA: TGTGCCACCAGTGATCCTAGACGACTAGCGGGAGTGGCGAATGAGCAGTTCTTC; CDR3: CATSDPRRLAGVANEQFF
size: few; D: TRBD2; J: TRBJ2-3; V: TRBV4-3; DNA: TGCGCCAGCAGCCAAGGACTAGCGGGAGAAGGGAATACGCAGTATTTT; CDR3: CASSQGLAGEGNTQYF
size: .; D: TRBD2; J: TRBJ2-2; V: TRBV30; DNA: TGTGCCTGGAGCGTCTGGGAGGGAGGAAACTGGGAGCTGTTTTTT; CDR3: CAWSVWEGGNWELFF
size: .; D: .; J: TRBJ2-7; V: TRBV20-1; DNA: TGCAGTGCTTCCTCCGACCTAAGCTACGAGCAGTACTTC; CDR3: CSASSDLSYEQYF
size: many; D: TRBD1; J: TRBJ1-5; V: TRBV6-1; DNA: TGTGCCAGCAGTCCCGGGACAGGCCCCAATCAGCCCCAGCATTTT; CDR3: CASSPGTGPNQPQHF
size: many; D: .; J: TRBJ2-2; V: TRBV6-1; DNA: TGTGCCAGCAGTGAATATGTGACAGAAAACACCGGGGAGCTGTTTTTT; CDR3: CASSEYVTENTGELFF
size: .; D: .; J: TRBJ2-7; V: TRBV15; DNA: TGTGCCACCAGCAGAGTTTTCGGGCCTACCTACGAGCAGTACTTC; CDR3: CATSRVFGPTYEQYF